The clone carrying this T cell receptor (beta chain) showed up just a few times. Other nucleotide sequences in the sample specify the same CDR3. Extracted RNA was reverse transcribed, and the resulting cDNA served as sequencing template. Data came from immunoSEQ multiplex PCR; TCRdb stores just in-frame clones and leaves some out. The table has about 180,000 clones, approximately 62% seen once. This sample is part of a study of CD8+ T cells in alopecia areata. J lost 2 bases, V lost 5 bases, and 3 bases had no gene match. Germline CDR1 is SQVTM and CDR2 is ANQGSEA. This CDR3 region has 12 residues. The specimen was CD4+ T cells sorted from blood, collected at week 0. The chain couples TRBV29-1 to TRBJ2-7; 7 nucleotides line up with TRBD2. This clonotype originated in a human donor with alopecia areata. The CDR3 region has the DNA TGCAGCGTTACTCGGGGGGCCTACGAGCAGTACTTC. It yields the protein CSVTRGAYEQYF.